The entry below describes one T cell receptor (beta chain). This specimen belongs to a study of Tregs in tolerant kidney transplant recipients. The V gene lost 4 bases and the J gene lost 9 bases, with 18 bases spanning the gap. The CDR3 covers 14 residues. Germline V gene lookup returns CDR1 SNHLY and CDR2 FYNNEI. Unstimulated Tregs (CD4+CD25+CD127-) and CD4+CD25- non-Tregs were sorted from PBMCs. Measured with immunoSEQ multiplex PCR; TCRdb has only the in-frame clones, and not every one. The data contain under 300,000 clones, roughly 84% of them singletons. The receptor comes from a human donor in good health. The chain uses TRBV2 and TRBJ1-2; a weak D match, TRBD1 (6 bases). Sequences were obtained from CD4+ T cells from blood. In DNA, the CDR3 is TGTGCCAGCAGTGTGACTGGGGGCCTGATGAGCTACACCTTC. Amino acid sequence: CASSVTGGLMSYTF.